What follows are 14 T cell receptor beta chains derived from one specimen sequenced in a study of CD8 T cells in Susac syndrome. With random hexamers, 0.5 to 1 ug RNA was reverse transcribed. A single record per CDR3 protein comes from TCRdb applying MiXCR to the immunoSEQ multiplex PCR reads. Of 170,000 or so distinct CDR3 sequences listed, around 95% are singletons. The sample comprised CD8+ T cells from PBMCs. The source of these receptors is a human donor with multiple sclerosis.

The chain joins TRBV20-1 to TRBJ2-7; D might be TRBD1 (5 bases). Looked up from germline, CDR1 is DFQATT and CDR2 is SNEGSKA (reference sequence). The CDR3 runs 15 residues. V was pared by 0 bases and J by 2 bases, with 14 bases between. The CDR3 nucleotides are TGCAGTGCTAGAGATTATGAAAGGACACCCTACGAGCAGTACTTC. Protein product: CSARDYERTPYEQYF.

CDR3 protein: CASSGTGSNTEAFF. DNA for the CDR3: TGCGCCAGCAGCGGAACAGGGTCGAACACTGAAGCTTTCTTT. This chain connects TRBV5-1 to TRBJ1-1, with TRBD1 as a possible D gene (6 bases). There are 14 residues in the CDR3. Germline lookup yields CDR1 SGHRS and CDR2 YFSETQ. The V end lost 4 bases, the J end lost 1 base, and 11 bases lay between the germline ends.

This chain joins TRBV27 and TRBJ2-1; D is uncertain. Germline CDR1 reads MNHEY; CDR2 reads SMNVEV (reference sequence). The length of the CDR3 is 11 residues. Deletions cut 7 bases from V and 7 bases from J, with 8 bases between. CDR3 nucleotides: TGTGCCAGCACTGCGTTGAATGAGCAGTTCTTC. It is translated as CASTALNEQFF.

CDR3 sequence (DNA): TGTGCCAGCAGCGTCAGCGGGGGGACAGGGTTGAACTATGGCTACACCTTC. Its translation is CASSVSGGTGLNYGYTF. The chain joins TRBV9 to TRBJ1-2; TRBD1 matches at 9 bases. Germline V CDR1 and CDR2: SGDLS, YYNGEE. Unmatched junction bases numbered 10, after V lost 2 bases and J lost 2 bases. The CDR3 extends over 17 amino acids.

The genes are TRBV29-1 and TRBJ2-3; 8 positions agree with TRBD2. Germline values: CDR1 SQVTM, CDR2 ANQGSEA. J was trimmed by 1 base and V by 1 base; bases with no gene match: 4. This CDR3 is 15 amino acids long. In nucleotides, the CDR3 is TGCAGCGTTGAAGGGCTAGCGGGTGGCACAGATACGCAGTATTTT. Amino acids: CSVEGLAGGTDTQYF.

The chain employs TRBV11-2 and TRBJ2-5; D is possibly TRBD1 or TRBD2 (6 bases each). The CDR3 has 15 amino acids. Per germline, CDR1 SGHAT and CDR2 FQNNGV. V was pared by 2 bases and J by 7 bases, with 17 bases between. The CDR3 protein is CASSLRWGALGTQYF. The CDR3 DNA follows: TGTGCCAGCAGCTTAAGATGGGGGGCCCTCGGGACCCAGTACTTC. Full variable domain (outside the CDR3, taken from reference TRBV11-2 and TRBJ2-5): EAGVAQSPRYKIIEKRQSVAFWCNPISGHATLYWYQQILGQGPKLLIQFQNNGVVDDSQLPKDRFSAERLKGVDSTLKIQPAKLEDSAVYLCASSLRWGALGTQYFGPGTRLLVL.

The chain uses TRBV24-1 and TRBJ2-2, with no clear D. Trimming removed 2 bases at V and 1 base at J, with 4 bases between. The CDR3 runs to 14 residues. CDR1 and CDR2 (germline): KGHDR, SFDVKD. The CDR3: CATSDYRNTGELFF. The CDR3 nucleotides are TGTGCCACCAGTGATTACAGGAACACCGGGGAGCTGTTTTTT.

The V gene is TRBV29-1, the J gene TRBJ2-7; 9 bases match TRBD2. This CDR3 has 14 residues. V lost 4 bases, J lost 3 bases, and 7 bases stayed unmatched. CDR1 and CDR2 (germline): SQVTM, ANQGSEA. Written as DNA, the CDR3 is TGCAGCGTTGCACCCGGGACTAGCTTCTACGAGCAGTACTTC. Translated, it gives CSVAPGTSFYEQYF.

This clonotype came up once. This chain uses TRBV12-3 or TRBV12-4 with TRBJ1-6; TRBD1 is a possible D gene (6 bases). Trimming shortened V by 6 bases and J by 7 bases, and 13 bases separated the two germline ends. CDR3 size: 14 residues. In DNA, the CDR3 is TGTGCCAGCAGGGATACAGGGACCAATTCACCCCTCCACTTT. Translation: CASRDTGTNSPLHF.

This chain links TRBV12-3 or TRBV12-4 with TRBJ2-2, with D possibly TRBD2 on 5 matching bases. The CDR3 totals 14 residues. Trimming left V 5 bases short and J 3 bases short, with 10 bases between. CDR3 DNA sequence: TGTGCCAGCAGTCCACTAGTGTACACCGGGGAGCTGTTTTTT. Amino acids: CASSPLVYTGELFF.

The V call is TRBV4-1, the J call TRBJ2-7; D remains unclear. The CDR3 extends over 14 amino acids. Germline loops: CDR1 MGHRA, CDR2 YSYEKL. V lost 1 base and J 6 bases, leaving 13 bases between the germline ends. The CDR3 sequence: CASSQGPLGLEQYF. The CDR3 coding sequence is TGCGCCAGCAGCCAAGGGCCCTTGGGCCTCGAGCAGTACTTC.

This clonotype was seen a single time. The rearrangement links TRBV20-1 to TRBJ1-1; TRBD1 might be the D (5 bases). This CDR3 is built from 15 residues. The germline V gene encodes CDR1 DFQATT and CDR2 SNEGSKA (reference sequence). V gave up 3 bases and J gave up 4 bases, with 18 bases separating them. The CDR3 is CSASLYEGRGTEAFF. CDR3 DNA sequence: TGCAGTGCTAGCTTATACGAGGGTAGGGGCACTGAAGCTTTCTTT.

V is TRBV11-2 and J is TRBJ1-2, with D possibly matching TRBD1 (5 bases). This CDR3 has 14 amino acids. Germline CDR1 SGHAT, CDR2 FQNNGV. The V gene lost 5 bases and the J gene lost 6 bases, with 16 bases spanning the gap. In nucleotides, the CDR3 is TGTGCCAGCAGCAAGATCGCAGGGTCCGATGGCTACACCTTC. Protein: CASSKIAGSDGYTF.

This chain connects TRBV25-1 to TRBJ2-7; D uncertain. The V end lost 5 bases, the J end lost 4 bases, and 6 bases lay between the germline ends. Germline lookup yields CDR1 MGHDK and CDR2 SYGVNS. The CDR3 totals 11 residues. The CDR3 sequence: CASSMGYEQYF. The DNA of the CDR3 is TGTGCCAGCAGTATGGGGTACGAGCAGTACTTC.